The rows below give T cell receptor beta chains drawn from one sample of a study of Ad26.COV2.S vaccination and SARS-CoV-2 variants. Profiled with immunoSEQ multiplex PCR; TCRdb holds only in-frame clones, not every one. The sample carries about 350,000 clones, approximately 90% recorded once. Sequences were derived from peripheral blood, sampled after recovery from COVID-19. These receptors all come from a human donor who had recovered from COVID-19. Both conserved end residues are trimmed from each CDR3.

ASIPAGALTDTQY	TRBV28	TRBJ2-3
ASSYGEGNEQF	TRBV6-5	TRBJ2-1
ASTPWTGYNEQF	TRBV7-2	TRBJ2-1
ASSATSGTTNYGYT	TRBV6-4	TRBJ1-2
ASSFTENEKLF	TRBV7-9	TRBJ1-4
ASSLLAGGTDTQY	TRBV7-6	TRBJ2-3
ASSNPQVYEQY	TRBV6-5	TRBJ2-7
ASSWRTAYGYT	TRBV12-3/TRBV12-4	TRBJ1-2
ASSQDPANYGYT	TRBV4-2	TRBJ1-2
ASSYSGSGYNSPLH	TRBV6-5	TRBJ1-6
ASSPRQGANYGYT	TRBV6-5	TRBJ1-2
ASRGQGNSPLH	TRBV14	TRBJ1-6
ASSYPRAQGKTEAF	TRBV6-2/TRBV6-3	TRBJ1-1
ASRIGRVMNTEAF	TRBV5-4	TRBJ1-1
ASNVPGTANSPLH	TRBV6-5	TRBJ1-6
ASSYGGREAF	TRBV7-8	TRBJ1-1
ASSVVAVDEQF	TRBV9	TRBJ2-1
SGMTGNTIY	TRBV20-1	TRBJ1-3
ASSLGQGLQTNEKLF	TRBV5-6	TRBJ1-4
ASSSKFNEQF	TRBV19	TRBJ2-1